One sample yielded the 12 T cell receptor beta chains listed below, sequenced in a study of CD8 T cells in ankylosing spondylitis. TCRdb re-analysed the 5' RACE reads in MiXCR, keeping a single row per CDR3 protein. The sample yields approximately 290,000 distinct CDR3 sequences, about 20% seen once. Sequencing was carried out using blood, either unsorted or a sorted T cell fraction (not recorded which). The source is a female donor with ankylosing spondylitis or in good health (not recorded which).

A few counts support this clonotype. The chain employs TRBV5-6 and TRBJ2-7; 8 bases line up with TRBD2. Germline V gene sequence: CDR1 SGHDT, CDR2 YYEEEE. After removal of 1 base from V and 4 bases from J, the junction contained 7 bases not matched to a gene. The CDR3 contains 15 residues. CDR3 loop: CASSLPGGARYEQYF. The CDR3 DNA follows: TGTGCCAGCAGCTTGCCCGGGGGGGCGAGGTACGAGCAGTACTTC.

This clonotype has only a few counts. The V and J genes are TRBV6-2 or TRBV6-3 and TRBJ1-2; D gene unclear. The V end was cut by 8 bases, the J end by 1 base, with 11 bases between. The CDR3 runs 13 residues. The germline V gene encodes CDR1 MNHEY and CDR2 SVGEGT. Written as DNA, the CDR3 is TGTGCCAGCGAAAACCCCGTTAACTATGGCTACACCTTC. It translates to CASENPVNYGYTF.

This clonotype was recorded a few times. The V call is TRBV5-1, the J call TRBJ2-1; D gene unclear. Trimming removed 2 bases at V and 9 bases at J, with 12 bases between. This CDR3 comprises 13 residues. The germline V gene encodes CDR1 SGHRS and CDR2 YFSETQ. This CDR3 is CASSLTPTGEQFF. DNA of the CDR3: TGCGCCAGCAGCTTAACCCCGACCGGTGAGCAGTTCTTC.

V is TRBV9 and J is TRBJ2-1; TRBD2 aligns across 10 bases. This CDR3 is 14 amino acids long. Germline assignment: CDR1 SGDLS and CDR2 YYNGEE. V lost 2 bases and J lost 10; bases outside the gene matches: 6. The CDR3 DNA is TGTGCCAGCAGCGTGGTAACTAGCGGGATGGAGCAGTTCTTC. Its protein product is CASSVVTSGMEQFF.

The chain uses TRBV20-1 and TRBJ2-3; 11 bases are a match to TRBD2. This CDR3 spans 14 amino acids. V shed 6 bases and J 7 bases; nucleotides not matched to a gene: 9. Germline lookup yields CDR1 DFQATT and CDR2 SNEGSKA (reference sequence). CDR3 protein: CSAGRLAGSHTQYF. Written as DNA, the CDR3 is TGCAGTGCCGGGCGACTAGCGGGATCCCATACGCAGTATTTT.

The J gene is TRBJ1-6, the V gene TRBV4-3; D perhaps matches TRBD1 (6 bases). CDR1 is LGHNA, CDR2 YSLEER, per germline. The germline V and J ends were trimmed by 0 bases and 10 bases, with 10 bases remaining between them. This CDR3 has 14 amino acids. As DNA, the CDR3 is TGCGCCAGCAGCCAAGAAGGGGGGCACTCACCCCTCCACTTT. Protein sequence: CASSQEGGHSPLHF.

This chain links TRBV24-1 with TRBJ2-2; perhaps TRBD1 as D (5 bases). The CDR3 is 15 amino acids. Germline CDR1 and CDR2: KGHDR and SFDVKD. The germline V and J ends were trimmed by 4 bases and 11 bases, with 19 bases remaining between them. The CDR3 loop reads CATSDPRTRPVELFF. CDR3 sequence (DNA): TGTGCCACCAGTGACCCTCGGACAAGACCGGTCGAGCTGTTTTTT.

This clonotype appeared a few times. The genes are TRBV6-1 and TRBJ2-7, with 14 bases fitting TRBD2. The CDR3 spans 19 residues. V dropped 5 bases and J dropped 2; count of bases not matched to a gene: 14. Germline lookup yields CDR1 MNHNS and CDR2 SASEGT. The CDR3 region is CASSPTPGTSGSSTYEQYF. The CDR3 DNA sequence: TGTGCCAGCAGTCCCACACCCGGGACTAGCGGGAGTAGTACCTACGAGCAGTACTTC.

The J gene is TRBJ2-7, the V gene TRBV28; 13 bases are shared with TRBD2. The CDR3 length is 17 residues. V shed 4 bases and J 6 bases; nucleotides not matched to a gene: 12. CDR1 is MDHEN and CDR2 is SYDVKM in the germline V gene. The CDR3 DNA reads TGTGCCAGCAGTTCCCCAACTAGCGGGAGGGCCTATTTCGAGCAGTACTTC. Residues: CASSSPTSGRAYFEQYF.

This clonotype was seen more than once but under ten times. The chain has TRBV5-1 and TRBJ2-1; D gene uncertain. Germline CDR1 and CDR2: SGHRS and YFSETQ. The CDR3 has 15 amino acids. The V end lost 0 bases, the J end lost 7 bases, and 14 bases lay between the germline ends. In DNA, the CDR3 is TGCGCCAGCAGCTTGGTTGTCCTTAGTGATAATGAGCAGTTCTTC. Protein: CASSLVVLSDNEQFF. The full variable domain, with the rest looked up from reference TRBV5-1 and TRBJ2-1, is KAGVTQTPRYLIKTRGQQVTLSCSPISGHRSVSWYQQTPGQGLQFLFEYFSETQRNKGNFPGRFSGRQFSNSRSEMNVSTLELGDSALYLCASSLVVLSDNEQFFGPGTRLTVL.

The chain couples TRBV5-1 to TRBJ2-1; D gene ambiguous. CDR3 length: 12 residues. V lost 4 bases, J lost 7 bases, and 9 bases lay in between. The germline CDR1 and CDR2 sequences are SGHRS and YFSETQ. The CDR3 loop reads CASSDRENEQFF. The CDR3, as DNA: TGCGCCAGCAGCGATAGAGAGAATGAGCAGTTCTTC.

The chain joins TRBV6-1 to TRBJ1-1; D gene uncertain. Trimming took 1 base from V and 4 from J, leaving 10 bases between them. The germline gives CDR1 MNHNS, CDR2 SASEGT. This CDR3 is built from 14 residues. The CDR3 bases are TGTGCCAGCAGTGAAGAGGGTCGGGGCACTGAAGCTTTCTTT. Its translation is CASSEEGRGTEAFF.